This is a list of T cell receptor beta chains from one sample in a study of long-term antiretroviral therapy in people with HIV. Clones were read by immunoSEQ multiplex PCR, and TCRdb kept only the in-frame ones, dropping some. The repertoire has 28,000 or so clones, roughly 93% of them found once; the top ten carry around a tenth. The material was unsorted PBMCs, obtained 6.2 years after starting antiretroviral therapy. The receptor set was obtained from a man in his forties with HIV. Both conserved end residues are part of each CDR3.

J	V	CDR3
TRBJ2-7	TRBV6-1	CASSTQDYEQYF
TRBJ1-3	TRBV6-5	CASSHEGQHGNTIYF
TRBJ2-7	TRBV28	CASSLVGGRLNYEQYF
TRBJ1-2	TRBV7-2	CASSRDSKNYGYTF
TRBJ2-1	TRBV6-6	CASSYSTSGGYNEQFF
TRBJ2-5	TRBV9	CASSPGTSGPQETQYF
TRBJ2-1	TRBV10-3	CAISEPLRNEQFF
TRBJ2-7	TRBV2	CASGQHTYEQYF
TRBJ2-1	TRBV29-1	CSVGSSGGANEQFF
TRBJ2-3	TRBV11-2	CASSLEGPLAGPDTQYF
TRBJ1-4	TRBV4-2	CASSQDGKQDEKLFF
TRBJ2-5	TRBV5-1	CASSWGTGYQETQYF
TRBJ2-7	TRBV27	CASRSLMTGGFYEQYF
TRBJ1-4	TRBV5-1	CASSLEGSIEKLFF
TRBJ1-4	TRBV4-2	CASSQDPGQLNEKLFF
TRBJ2-1	TRBV29-1	CSVDTSGASYNEQFF
TRBJ2-7	TRBV20-1	CSARPYEQYF
TRBJ1-1	TRBV20-1	CSARDLREAFF
TRBJ2-7	TRBV19	CASSMGGSPLYEQYF
TRBJ2-3	TRBV18	CASSPLAGGITDTQYF
TRBJ1-5	TRBV2	CASSEHLPQPQHF
TRBJ2-6	TRBV23-1	CASSQWGTESSGANVLTF
TRBJ1-1	TRBV13	CASSLARQNTEAFF
TRBJ2-1	TRBV5-4	CASSLATSGPHNEQFF
TRBJ2-7	TRBV30	CAWSGGTYEQYF
TRBJ2-7	TRBV20-1	CSAGGVYEQYF
TRBJ1-1	TRBV2	CASRPGQFMNTEAFF
TRBJ2-7	TRBV7-2	CASSSQADSYEQYF
TRBJ2-2	TRBV6-4	CASSDSGTGELFF
TRBJ1-4	TRBV7-9	CASSLEGTVEKLFF
TRBJ2-2	TRBV5-1	CASSMAGVQFTGELFF
TRBJ2-7	TRBV10-3	CAISESGPGFFYEQYF
TRBJ2-7	TRBV7-6	CASSSNPAGGYEQYF
TRBJ2-7	TRBV30	CAWSPGPSSYEQYF
TRBJ1-6	TRBV6-1	CASSPGQNRSPLHF
TRBJ2-7	TRBV7-2	CASSLRRIDEQYF
TRBJ1-1	TRBV6-5	CASSYSDTDNTEAFF
TRBJ2-1	TRBV20-1	CSARVDTGQFF
TRBJ1-5	TRBV7-9	CASSSRDGSNQPQHF
TRBJ2-3	TRBV6-5	CASSSIGLGQYF
TRBJ1-1	TRBV10-2	CASRGQGERSEAFF
TRBJ2-7	TRBV7-9	CASSLAVAYEQYF
TRBJ2-6	TRBV30	CAWSRNRMRVGSGANVLTF
TRBJ1-4	TRBV10-3	CAISVEVGEKLFF
TRBJ1-1	TRBV11-2	CASSHRPGKTEAFF
TRBJ2-2	TRBV10-1	CASSELRGTGELFF
TRBJ1-4	TRBV30	CAWRPGSFGNEKLFF
TRBJ2-7	TRBV7-8	CASSPGLSYEQYF
TRBJ2-1	TRBV29-1	CSVGSSSYNEQFF
TRBJ1-1	TRBV4-3	CASSQGLGGTEAFF
TRBJ2-1	TRBV28	CASRDLNSYNEQFF
TRBJ1-2	TRBV21-1	CASSKAKELVTGYTF